The clone carrying this T cell receptor (beta chain) came up a few times. For TCR beta, libraries came from iRepertoire HTBI primers and Arm-PCR of CDR3 regions. TCRdb called the multiplex PCR reads again in MiXCR, with one record for every CDR3 protein. The sample shows approximately 470,000 distinct CDR3 sequences, around 21% of them seen only once. Time point described: persistent/refractory GD, antithyroid drugs over 5 years with positive TRAb. The TCR library used RNA extracted from PBMCs. Per the germline V gene, CDR1 is PRHDT and CDR2 is FYEKMQ (reference sequence). Trimming took 9 bases from V and 1 from J, leaving 15 bases between them. The CDR3 length is 14 residues. This sample stems from a study of regulatory T cells in long-lasting Graves disease.

Sequencing used peripheral blood mononuclear cells (PBMCs), obtained when the disease was refractory, from a patient treated with antithyroid drugs. This clonotype was obtained from a female donor with Graves disease. J is TRBJ2-5 and V is TRBV13; D unresolved. The chain's CDR3 is CASAGPQFQETQYF. CDR3 in DNA: TGTGCCAGTGCTGGGCCCCAATTCCAAGAGACCCAGTACTTC.